This T cell receptor beta chain was recovered during a study of T cells expressing NK-cell markers. About the research overall: Sorted CD3+CD56+NKG2C+, CD3+CD56+NKG2C- and CD3+CD56-NKG2C+ T cells provided the TCR beta repertoires.

This clonotype is called medium-sized based on its frequency. This CDR3 is 12 amino acids long. Germline loops: CDR1 SNHLY, CDR2 FYNNEI. TCRdb reanalyzed the 5' RACE reads and collapses them to one entry per CDR3 protein, without DNA. Its listing shows 440,000 or so distinct CDR3 sequences. This clonotype was sampled from a woman aged 18-70 years in good health. This sequence joins TRBV2 and TRBJ2-1; checking the TCRdb D call of TRBD2 is not possible without DNA. The source material was blood T cells: a sorted CD56 or NKG2C T cell subset, CD4+ or CD8+ T cells, or bulk PBMC T cells (not recorded which). CDR3 amino acids: CASGTSGNGKFF.